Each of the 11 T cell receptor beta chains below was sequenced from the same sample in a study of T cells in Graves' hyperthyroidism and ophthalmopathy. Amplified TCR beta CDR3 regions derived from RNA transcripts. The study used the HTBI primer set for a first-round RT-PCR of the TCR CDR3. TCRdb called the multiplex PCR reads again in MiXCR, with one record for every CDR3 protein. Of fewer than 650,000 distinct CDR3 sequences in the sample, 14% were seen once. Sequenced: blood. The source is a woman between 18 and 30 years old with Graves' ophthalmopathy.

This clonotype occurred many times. As DNA, the CDR3 is TGTGCCTGGAGTGTTGGTAGCGGGCCCTACGAGCAGTACTTC. This codes for CAWSVGSGPYEQYF. The chain combines TRBV30 with TRBJ2-7, with 7 bases lining up with TRBD2. J was trimmed by 2 bases and V by 0 bases; bases with no gene match: 4. The length of the CDR3 is 14 residues. In germline, CDR1 is GTSNPN, CDR2 SVGIG (reference sequence).

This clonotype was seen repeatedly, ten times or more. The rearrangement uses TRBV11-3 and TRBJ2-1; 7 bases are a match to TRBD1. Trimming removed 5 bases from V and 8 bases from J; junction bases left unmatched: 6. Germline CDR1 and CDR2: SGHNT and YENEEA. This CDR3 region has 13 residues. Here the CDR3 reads CASSAKQGHEQFF. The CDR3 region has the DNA TGTGCCAGCAGCGCAAAACAGGGGCATGAGCAGTTCTTC.

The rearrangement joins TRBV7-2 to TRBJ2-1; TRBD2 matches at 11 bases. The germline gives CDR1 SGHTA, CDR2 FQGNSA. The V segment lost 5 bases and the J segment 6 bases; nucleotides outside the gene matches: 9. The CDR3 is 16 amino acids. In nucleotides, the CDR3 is TGTGCCAGCAGCCGTGGGCTAGCGGGAGGTCGCAATGAGCAGTTCTTC. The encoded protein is CASSRGLAGGRNEQFF.

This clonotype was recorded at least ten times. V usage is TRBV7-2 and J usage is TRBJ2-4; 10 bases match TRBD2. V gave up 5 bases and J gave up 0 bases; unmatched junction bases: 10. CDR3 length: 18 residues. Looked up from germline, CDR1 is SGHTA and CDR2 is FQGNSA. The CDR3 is CASSPRTSGELAKNIQYF. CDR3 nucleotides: TGTGCCAGCAGCCCCCGGACTAGCGGTGAGCTAGCCAAAAACATTCAGTACTTC.

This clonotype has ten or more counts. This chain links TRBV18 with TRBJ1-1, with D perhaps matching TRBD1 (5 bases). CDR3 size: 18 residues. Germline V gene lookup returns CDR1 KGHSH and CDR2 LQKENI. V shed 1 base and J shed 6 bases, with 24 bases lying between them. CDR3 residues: CASSPRVTGSSGPAEAFF. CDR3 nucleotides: TGTGCCAGCTCACCACGGGTTACGGGCAGTTCGGGACCCGCTGAAGCTTTCTTT.

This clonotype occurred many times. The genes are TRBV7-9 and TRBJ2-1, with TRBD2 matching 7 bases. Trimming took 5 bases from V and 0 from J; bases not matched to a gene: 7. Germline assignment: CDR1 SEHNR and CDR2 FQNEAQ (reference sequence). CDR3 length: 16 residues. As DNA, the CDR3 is TGTGCCAGCAGCATACTAGCGTCGAGCTCCTACAATGAGCAGTTCTTC. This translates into CASSILASSSYNEQFF. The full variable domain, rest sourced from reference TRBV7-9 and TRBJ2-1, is DTGVSQNPRHKITKRGQNVTFRCDPISEHNRLYWYRQTLGQGPEFLTYFQNEAQLEKSRLLSDRFSAERPKGSFSTLEIQRTEQGDSAMYLCASSILASSSYNEQFFGPGTRLTVL.

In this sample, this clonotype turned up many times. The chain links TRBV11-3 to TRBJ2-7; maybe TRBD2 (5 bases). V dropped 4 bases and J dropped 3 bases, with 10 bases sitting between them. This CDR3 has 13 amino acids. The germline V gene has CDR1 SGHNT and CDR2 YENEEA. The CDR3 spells CASSSRTVYEQYF. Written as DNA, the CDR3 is TGTGCCAGCAGCTCAAGGACTGTCTACGAGCAGTACTTC.

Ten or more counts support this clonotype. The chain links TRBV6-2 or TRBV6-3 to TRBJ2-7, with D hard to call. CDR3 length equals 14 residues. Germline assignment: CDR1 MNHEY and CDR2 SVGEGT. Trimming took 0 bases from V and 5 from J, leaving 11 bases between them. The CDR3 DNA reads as TGTGCCAGCAGTTACTCGGCAGTTCTTAACGAGCAGTACTTC. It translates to CASSYSAVLNEQYF.

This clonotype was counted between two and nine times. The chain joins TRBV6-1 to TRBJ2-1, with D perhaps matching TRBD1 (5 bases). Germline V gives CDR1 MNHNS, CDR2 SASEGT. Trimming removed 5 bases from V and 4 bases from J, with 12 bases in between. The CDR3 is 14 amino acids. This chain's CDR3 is CASSSLPGYNEQFF. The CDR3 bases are TGTGCCAGCAGTTCCTTGCCAGGGTACAATGAGCAGTTCTTC.

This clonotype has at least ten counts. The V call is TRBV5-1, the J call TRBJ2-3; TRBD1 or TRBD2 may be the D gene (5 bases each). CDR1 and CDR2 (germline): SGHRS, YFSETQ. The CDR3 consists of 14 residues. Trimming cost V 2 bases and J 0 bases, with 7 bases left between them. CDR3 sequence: CASSFWGSTDTQYF. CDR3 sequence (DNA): TGCGCCAGCAGCTTTTGGGGGAGCACAGATACGCAGTATTTT.

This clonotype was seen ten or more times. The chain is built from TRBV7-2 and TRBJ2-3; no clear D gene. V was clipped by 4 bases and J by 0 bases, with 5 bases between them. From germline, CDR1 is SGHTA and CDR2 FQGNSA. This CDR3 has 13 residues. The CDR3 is CASSSSSTDTQYF. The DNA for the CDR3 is TGTGCCAGCAGCTCATCTAGCACAGATACGCAGTATTTT.